This TCR beta chain was captured by sequencing in a study of T cell responses to AZD1222 COVID-19 vaccine. This clone appeared a few times. The antigen remains undetermined. Germline CDR1 and CDR2: SGHNT and YENEEA. This CDR3 comprises 18 residues. The V and J ends lost 1 base and 6 bases, in that order; junction bases with no gene match: 12. Profiled with immunoSEQ multiplex PCR; TCRdb holds only in-frame clones, not every one. The repertoire holds 100,000 to 150,000 clones, with approximately 88% as singletons. Notes on the study in general: Following two doses of AZD1222, Spike-specific TCR breadth and depth rose. Females outnumbered males among donors, who were mostly white British; clonal diversity was possibly underestimated.

The source material was peripheral blood, sampled on day 0 of AZD1222 vaccination. This chain joins TRBV11-3 and TRBJ2-2; 9 bases fit TRBD1. This sequence originates from an adult in good health. The CDR3 DNA reads as TGTGCCAGCAGCTTAGCCCCTCCCGGGACAGGGTATGCCGGGGAGCTGTTTTTT. Protein sequence: CASSLAPPGTGYAGELFF.